This TCR beta chain comes out of a study of cytomegalovirus exposure and HLA in healthy donors. Across the whole study: An earlier analysis identified under 130 million unique TCR beta sequences in about 170 million T cells.

Study findings and constraints: Another analysis was done later, and it associated roughly 15,000 TCR beta sequences with HLA alleles at 0.05 false discovery rate. Researchers counted about 150 TCR beta chains as cytomegalovirus-associated.

Amplification used 60 Vbeta primers and 13 Jbeta primers. In the authors' workflow: Later, some 75 million unique TCR beta chains were counted in an analysis, and approximately 9.9 million of them were shared. Sequencing used immunoSEQ multiplex PCR; TCRdb keeps in-frame clones, though not all of them. That table supplies the V and J calls and clone size; D and trimming were determined from the DNA. The sample includes about 160,000 clones, approximately 70% of them seen just once. With regard to this clone: What it recognizes is unknown.

Trimming pared 2 bases from V and 5 bases from J, leaving 12 bases between. This CDR3 has 14 amino acids. Germline assignment: CDR1 KGHSH and CDR2 LQKENI. The TCR was taken from a middle-aged man in good health and CMV-seropositive. The chain has TRBV18 and TRBJ2-5, with D maybe TRBD1 (5 bases). Material for sequencing was PBMCs. CDR3: CASSPLPGMETQYF. CDR3 sequence (DNA): TGTGCCAGCTCACCATTGCCAGGGATGGAGACCCAGTACTTC.